This is a list of T cell receptor beta chains from one sample in a study of PD-1 blockade in classical Hodgkin lymphoma. Assay: immunoSEQ multiplex PCR; the TCRdb copy retains only in-frame clones and omits some. There are some 11,000 clones in the sample; roughly four fifths occur only once, and around 3.4% lies in the top ten. The sequencing here drew on CD4+ T cells from blood, taken before the fourth cycle of nivolumab. Receptors originate from a human donor with classical Hodgkin lymphoma. Both conserved end residues are part of each CDR3. The order of the fields is V gene, CDR3 length, D gene, J gene, clone size, CDR3 protein, CDR3 DNA. The D gene is left open where the match is weak. The size of a clone is reported for some rows only, either as once, few or many, or as a class for expanded clones.

TRBV19	14	TRBD1	TRBJ1-5	NA	CASRGTEGNQPQHF	TGTGCCAGTAGGGGGACAGAAGGCAATCAGCCCCAGCATTTT
TRBV7-8	19	TRBD2	TRBJ2-7	few	CASSLALLAGDLPSYEQYF	TGTGCCAGCAGCTTAGCGCTGCTAGCGGGAGACCTGCCCTCCTACGAGCAGTACTTC
TRBV28	14	TRBD1	TRBJ2-7	NA	CASSPGQGIYEQYF	TGTGCCAGCAGCCCGGGACAGGGTATTTACGAGCAGTACTTC
TRBV6-5	14	NA	TRBJ2-5	NA	CASRPGQPGETQYF	TGTGCCAGCAGGCCAGGACAGCCTGGGGAGACCCAGTACTTC
TRBV2	13	TRBD1	TRBJ1-1	NA	CASSESVQGATFF	TGTGCCAGCAGTGAAAGTGTACAGGGGGCAACTTTCTTT
TRBV28	18	TRBD2	TRBJ2-6	once	CASSMGLAGASGANVLTF	TGTGCCAGCAGTATGGGACTAGCGGGAGCCTCTGGGGCCAACGTCCTGACTTTC
TRBV4-1	16	NA	TRBJ2-7	once	CASSQDLASPPYEQYF	TGCGCCAGCAGCCAAGATCTAGCCTCCCCTCCCTACGAGCAGTACTTC
TRBV19	15	TRBD1	TRBJ1-2	NA	CASSLQGGAGYGYTF	TGTGCCAGTAGTCTCCAAGGGGGCGCGGGCTATGGCTACACCTTC
TRBV13	17	NA	TRBJ1-1	NA	CASSRWLGAGESAEAFF	TGTGCCAGCAGCCGATGGCTGGGCGCAGGGGAATCCGCTGAAGCTTTCTTT
TRBV28	18	NA	TRBJ2-6	NA	CASSILTVPWAGANVLTF	TGTGCCAGCAGTATTTTGACAGTTCCCTGGGCTGGGGCCAACGTCCTGACTTTC
TRBV27	13	TRBD1	TRBJ1-2	NA	CASSLQGVYGYTF	TGTGCCAGCAGTTTACAGGGGGTTTATGGCTACACCTTC
TRBV6-1	19	TRBD1	TRBJ2-6	NA	CASSDRWTGLASGANVLTF	TGTGCCAGCAGTGATAGATGGACAGGCCTGGCCTCTGGGGCCAACGTCCTGACTTTC
TRBV18	14	NA	TRBJ1-6	NA	CASSPPNPGSPLHF	TGTGCCAGCTCACCCCCGAATCCTGGTTCACCCCTCCACTTT
TRBV5-6	13	NA	TRBJ1-1	NA	CASSGGQYLEAFF	TGTGCCAGCAGCGGCGGACAGTATCTTGAAGCTTTCTTT
TRBV10-3	14	TRBD1	TRBJ2-7	few	CAISGTGEGYEQYF	TGTGCCATCAGTGGGACAGGGGAAGGTTACGAGCAGTACTTC
TRBV29-1	15	TRBD2	TRBJ2-2	NA	CSVLTSGANTGELFF	TGCAGCGTCTTGACTAGCGGGGCGAACACCGGGGAGCTGTTTTTT
TRBV5-1	14	TRBD1	TRBJ1-1	NA	CASSLGIQGIEAFF	TGCGCCAGCAGCTTGGGCATACAGGGGATTGAAGCTTTCTTT
TRBV11-3	14	NA	TRBJ2-7	NA	CASSLDGPGTEQYF	TGTGCCAGCAGCTTAGATGGGCCGGGGACCGAGCAGTACTTC
TRBV7-2	17	NA	TRBJ2-7	NA	CASSRRTGRGVDGEQYF	TGTGCCAGCAGCCGACGGACAGGGAGGGGCGTCGACGGCGAGCAGTACTTC
TRBV2	14	NA	TRBJ2-1	NA	CASSDSTLGYEQFF	TGTGCCAGCAGTGATTCGACACTCGGGTATGAGCAGTTCTTC
TRBV5-4	16	TRBD1	TRBJ2-4	NA	CASSLSLGQGKNIQYF	TGTGCCAGCAGCTTGTCCCTCGGACAGGGAAAAAACATTCAGTACTTC
TRBV6-1	16	TRBD1	TRBJ2-5	NA	CASSEIRDSPEETQYF	TGTGCCAGCAGTGAAATTAGGGACAGTCCTGAGGAGACCCAGTACTTC
TRBV18	14	NA	TRBJ1-6	few	CASSPPGGDGPLHF	TGTGCCAGCTCACCACCGGGCGGAGACGGACCCCTCCACTTT
TRBV11-3	14	NA	TRBJ1-1	NA	CASSPSRRHTEAFF	TGTGCCAGCAGCCCCTCCAGGAGACACACTGAAGCTTTCTTT